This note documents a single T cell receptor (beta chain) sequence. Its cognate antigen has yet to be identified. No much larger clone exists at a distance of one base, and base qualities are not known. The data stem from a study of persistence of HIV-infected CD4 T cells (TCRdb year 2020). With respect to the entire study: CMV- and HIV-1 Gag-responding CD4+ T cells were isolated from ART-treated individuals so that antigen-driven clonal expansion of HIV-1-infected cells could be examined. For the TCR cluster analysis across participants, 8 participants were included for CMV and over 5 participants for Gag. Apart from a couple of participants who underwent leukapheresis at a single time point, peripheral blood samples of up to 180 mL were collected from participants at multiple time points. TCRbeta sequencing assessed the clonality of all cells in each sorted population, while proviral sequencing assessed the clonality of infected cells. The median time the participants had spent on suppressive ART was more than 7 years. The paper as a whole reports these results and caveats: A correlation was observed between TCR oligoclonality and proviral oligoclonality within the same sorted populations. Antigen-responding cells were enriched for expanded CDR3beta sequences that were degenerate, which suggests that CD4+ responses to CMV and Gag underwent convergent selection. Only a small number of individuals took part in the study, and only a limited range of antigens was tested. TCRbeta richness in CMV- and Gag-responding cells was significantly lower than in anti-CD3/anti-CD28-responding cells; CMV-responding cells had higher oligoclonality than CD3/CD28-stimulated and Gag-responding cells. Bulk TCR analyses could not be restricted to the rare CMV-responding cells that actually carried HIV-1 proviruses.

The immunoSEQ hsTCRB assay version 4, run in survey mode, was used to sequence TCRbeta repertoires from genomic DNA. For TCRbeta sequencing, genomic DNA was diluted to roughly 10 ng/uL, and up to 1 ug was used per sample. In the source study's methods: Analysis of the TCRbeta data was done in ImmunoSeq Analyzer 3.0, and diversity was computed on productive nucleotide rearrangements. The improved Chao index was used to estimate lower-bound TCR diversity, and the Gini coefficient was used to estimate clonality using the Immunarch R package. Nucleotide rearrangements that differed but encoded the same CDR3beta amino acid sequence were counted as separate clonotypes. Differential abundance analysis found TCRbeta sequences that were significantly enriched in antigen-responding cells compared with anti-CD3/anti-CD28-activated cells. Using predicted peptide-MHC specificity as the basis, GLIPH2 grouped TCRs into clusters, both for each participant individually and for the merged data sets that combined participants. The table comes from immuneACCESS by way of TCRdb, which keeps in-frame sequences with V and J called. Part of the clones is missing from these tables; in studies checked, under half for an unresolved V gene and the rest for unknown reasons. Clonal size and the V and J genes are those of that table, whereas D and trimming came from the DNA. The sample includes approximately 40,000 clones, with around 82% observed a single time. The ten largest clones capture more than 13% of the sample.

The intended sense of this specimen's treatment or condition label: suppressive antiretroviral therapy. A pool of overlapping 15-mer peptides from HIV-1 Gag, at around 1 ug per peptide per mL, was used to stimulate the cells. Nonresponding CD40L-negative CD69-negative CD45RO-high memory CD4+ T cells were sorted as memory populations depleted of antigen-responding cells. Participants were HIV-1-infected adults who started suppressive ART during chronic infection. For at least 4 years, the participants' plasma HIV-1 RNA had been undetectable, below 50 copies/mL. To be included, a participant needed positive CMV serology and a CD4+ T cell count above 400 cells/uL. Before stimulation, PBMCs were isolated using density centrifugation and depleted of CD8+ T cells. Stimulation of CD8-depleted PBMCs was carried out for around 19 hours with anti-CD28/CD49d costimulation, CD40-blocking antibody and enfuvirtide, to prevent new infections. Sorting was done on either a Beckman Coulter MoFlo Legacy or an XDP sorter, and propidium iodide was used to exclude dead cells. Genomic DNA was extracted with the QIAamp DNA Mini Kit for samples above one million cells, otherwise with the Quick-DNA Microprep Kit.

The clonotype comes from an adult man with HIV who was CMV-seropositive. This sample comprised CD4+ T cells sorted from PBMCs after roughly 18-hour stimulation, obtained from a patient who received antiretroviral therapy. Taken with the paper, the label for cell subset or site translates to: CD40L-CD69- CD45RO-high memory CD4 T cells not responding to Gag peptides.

Here is the DNA: TGCAGCGTCATACAGGGGGCTCGAGCTTTCTTT. It is translated as CSVIQGARAFF. The chain uses TRBV29-1 and TRBJ1-1; 9 middle bases align to TRBD1. Trimming accounts for 6 bases at V and 10 bases at J, while the number of junction bases matched to no gene is 6. Reading from cysteine to phenylalanine, the CDR3 counts 11 amino acids. The retained sequence is limited to the CDR3, 33 bases, with the frame set at the first base. CDR1 and CDR2 (SQVTM, ANQGSEA) derive from the germline V gene. The reference TRBV29-1 and TRBJ1-1 proteins fill in what lies around the CDR3, so the full variable domain reads SAVISQKPSRDICQRGTSLTIQCQVDSQVTMMFWYRQQPGQSLTLIATANQGSEATYESGFVIDKFPISRPNLTFSTLTVSNMSPEDSSIYLCSVIQGARAFFGQGTRLTVV.